The clone carrying this TCR beta chain was recorded at least ten times. Per the germline V gene, CDR1 is LGHNA and CDR2 is YNFKEQ. Trimming stripped 0 bases from V and 4 bases from J, with 13 bases between. This CDR3 comprises 16 residues. The data belong to a study of T cell changes during pregnancy in multiple sclerosis. TCRdb's table, derived via immunoSEQ multiplex PCR, lists solely in-frame clones and lacks some. Among 20,000 to 25,000 clones listed, 85% were seen once. This sequence originates from a female donor in good health, enrolled as a control in a pregnancy study. The source material was CD8+ T cells from peripheral blood mononuclear cells, sampled in the first trimester of pregnancy. This chain joins TRBV4-2 and TRBJ1-5, with D perhaps matching TRBD1 (6 bases). The CDR3 loop is CASSQDMQGRNQPQHF. Written as DNA, the CDR3 is TGTGCCAGCAGCCAAGATATGCAGGGGCGGAATCAGCCCCAGCATTTT.